The 28 T cell receptor beta chains listed next were all sequenced from one sample in a study of shared clonotypes between healthy human individuals. Sequencing used immunoSEQ multiplex PCR; TCRdb keeps in-frame clones, though not all of them. The sample yields over a million clones, approximately 97% seen once. The sequenced sample was naive CD4+ T cells sorted from blood. Indicated subset: CD45RA+ positively selected. Receptors originate from a man aged 25-45 years in good health.

The genes are TRBV7-2 and TRBJ1-5, with 10 bases matching TRBD1. J was trimmed by 5 bases and V by 1 base; bases with no gene match: 5. There are 16 residues in the CDR3. Germline lookup yields CDR1 SGHTA and CDR2 FQGNSA. The CDR3: CASSLVGTGVDQPQHF. CDR3 in DNA: TGTGCCAGCAGCTTAGTGGGGACAGGGGTGGATCAGCCCCAGCATTTT.

The DNA of the CDR3 is TGTGCCACCAGCAGGGACTTCAGTAGCACAGATACGCAGTATTTT. It specifies CATSRDFSSTDTQYF. The chain recombines TRBV15 with TRBJ2-3; maybe TRBD2 (5 bases). V gave up 3 bases and J gave up 0 bases, with 10 bases separating them. Germline values: CDR1 LNHNV, CDR2 YYDKDF (reference sequence). CDR3 length: 15 amino acids.

The CDR3 DNA follows: TGTGCCAGCAGTGCGGGGACAGGGGGATCGAGGACTGAAGCTTTCTTT. Protein sequence: CASSAGTGGSRTEAFF. This rearrangement joins TRBV27 to TRBJ1-1; 11 bases agree with TRBD1. Per germline, CDR1 MNHEY and CDR2 SMNVEV (reference sequence). The trim removed 5 bases at V and 5 bases at J, leaving 10 bases unmatched. The CDR3 has 16 amino acids.

The chain combines TRBV27 with TRBJ2-1, with TRBD1 as a possible D gene (5 bases). V was shortened by 3 bases and J by 11 bases, with 11 bases between the two germline ends. CDR1 is MNHEY and CDR2 is SMNVEV in the germline V gene (reference sequence). CDR3 length: 12 residues. The chain's CDR3 is CASSFWGGKQFF. The CDR3 region has the DNA TGTGCCAGCAGTTTTTGGGGCGGAAAGCAGTTCTTC.

The chain employs TRBV6-5 and TRBJ1-5; weak D call: TRBD1 (6 bases). V was shortened by 6 bases and J by 6 bases, with 9 bases between the two germline ends. Germline V gene data show CDR1 as MNHEY and CDR2 as SVGAGI. The CDR3 covers 12 residues. The CDR3 reads CASRSGAQPQHF. The CDR3 DNA reads TGTGCCAGCAGATCAGGGGCTCAGCCCCAGCATTTT.

The chain combines TRBV19 with TRBJ2-1; D is undetermined. Germline lookup yields CDR1 LNHDA and CDR2 SQIVND (reference sequence). V lost 3 bases to trimming and J lost 8 bases, with 8 bases between them. The CDR3 length is 12 residues. CDR3 DNA: TGTGCCAGTAGTATCTCCTTCGATGAGCAGTTCTTC. It is translated as CASSISFDEQFF.

This rearrangement joins TRBV11-1 to TRBJ2-7; D gene unclear. The germline V and J ends were trimmed by 0 bases and 5 bases, with 8 bases remaining between them. The CDR3 runs 13 residues. CDR1 is SGHAT, CDR2 FQDESV, per germline (reference sequence). The CDR3: CASSLALPNEQYF. DNA of the CDR3: TGTGCCAGCAGCTTAGCGCTTCCAAACGAGCAGTACTTC. Supplemented by reference TRBV11-1 and TRBJ2-7, the full variable domain reads EAEVAQSPRYKITEKSQAVAFWCDPISGHATLYWYRQILGQGPELLVQFQDESVVDDSQLPKDRFSAERLKGVDSTLKIQPAELGDSAMYLCASSLALPNEQYFGPGTRLTVT.

This sequence joins TRBV13 and TRBJ2-3, with TRBD2 as a possible D gene (5 bases). The CDR3 length is 15 residues. Germline assignment: CDR1 PRHDT and CDR2 FYEKMQ (reference sequence). Trimming left V 4 bases short and J 5 bases short, with 16 bases between. CDR3 in amino acids: CASSSSRGFRDTQYF. The CDR3 nucleotides are TGTGCCAGCAGCTCCAGCCGGGGTTTTCGAGATACGCAGTATTTT.

The chain has TRBV28 and TRBJ1-3; TRBD1 matches at 7 bases. V shed 1 base, J shed 10 bases, and the junction held 13 bases outside the gene matches. CDR3 length: 16 residues. The V gene's germline CDR1 is MDHEN and CDR2 SYDVKM. CDR3: CASSLYGRRGDATIYF. DNA for the CDR3: TGTGCCAGCAGTTTATACGGGCGCAGGGGGGATGCAACCATATATTTT.

The chain recombines TRBV28 with TRBJ2-1; 7 nucleotides agree with TRBD2. Germline loops: CDR1 MDHEN, CDR2 SYDVKM. J lost 9 bases, V lost 3 bases, and 8 bases had no gene match. The CDR3 is 14 residues long. CDR3 sequence: CASSLYREVVEQFF. In nucleotides, the CDR3 is TGTGCCAGCAGTTTGTACCGGGAGGTGGTTGAGCAGTTCTTC.

This chain connects TRBV6-4 to TRBJ2-2; 11 nucleotides line up with TRBD2. The CDR3 has 20 residues. Per the germline V gene, CDR1 is MRHNA and CDR2 is SNTAGT. With V trimmed by 2 bases and J by 0 bases, 11 bases remained unmatched. In DNA, the CDR3 is TGTGCCAGCAGTGACAGCCCTTTAGCGGGAGGGCCGGCGAACACCGGGGAGCTGTTTTTT. Amino acid sequence: CASSDSPLAGGPANTGELFF.

The chain uses TRBV27 and TRBJ2-4, with D tentatively TRBD2 (6 bases). Trimming removed 2 bases from V and 7 bases from J, with 9 bases in between. Germline lookup yields CDR1 MNHEY and CDR2 SMNVEV (reference sequence). This CDR3 has 13 residues. The CDR3 loop is CASSLVRGNIQYF. CDR3 bases: TGTGCCAGCAGTTTAGTTCGGGGGAACATTCAGTACTTC.

The chain recombines TRBV7-6 with TRBJ2-5; 8 bases map to TRBD1. Trimming cost V 1 base and J 0 bases; bases outside gene matches: 1. The CDR3 has 15 residues. The germline CDR1 and CDR2 sequences are SGHVS and FNYEAQ. CDR3 bases: TGTGCCAGCAGCTTAGGACAGGGGTACCAAGAGACCCAGTACTTC. It codes for CASSLGQGYQETQYF. Variable domain in full (rest from reference TRBV7-6 and TRBJ2-5): GAGVSQSPRYKVTKRGQDVALRCDPISGHVSLYWYRQALGQGPEFLTYFNYEAQQDKSGLPNDRFSAERPEGSISTLTIQRTEQRDSAMYRCASSLGQGYQETQYFGPGTRLLVL.

This chain joins TRBV7-3 and TRBJ2-3; D unclear. Germline V gives CDR1 SGHTA, CDR2 FQGTGA. This CDR3 is 13 amino acids long. Trimming pared 2 bases from V and 8 bases from J, leaving 11 bases between. CDR3 nucleotides: TGTGCCAGCAGCTTAGGCAGACATAGTACGCAGTATTTT. Its protein product is CASSLGRHSTQYF. Based on the CDR3 plus reference TRBV7-3 and TRBJ2-3, the full variable domain is GAGVSQTPSNKVTEKGKYVELRCDPISGHTALYWYRQSLGQGPEFLIYFQGTGAADDSGLPNDRFFAVRPEGSVSTLKIQRTERGDSAVYLCASSLGRHSTQYFGPGTRLTVL.

The chain recombines TRBV7-9 with TRBJ1-1; 7 bases line up with TRBD1. V trimming: 5 bases; J trimming: 7 bases; junction bases outside the gene matches: 13. Germline V gene sequence: CDR1 SEHNR, CDR2 FQNEAQ (reference sequence). The CDR3 consists of 15 residues. The CDR3 DNA reads as TGTGCCAGCAGCCCCCGACAGGGAAGACGATATGAAGCTTTCTTT. It is translated as CASSPRQGRRYEAFF.

This chain links TRBV29-1 with TRBJ2-5, with TRBD1 as a possible D gene (5 bases). The CDR3 has 14 residues. Trimming pared 3 bases from V and 5 bases from J, leaving 16 bases between. The germline CDR1 and CDR2 sequences are SQVTM and ANQGSEA. The CDR3 protein is CSVDPRGLRETQYF. The CDR3 DNA reads TGCAGCGTTGATCCTAGGGGCCTCCGGGAGACCCAGTACTTC.

The chain is built from TRBV5-1 and TRBJ1-2, with D unclear. CDR3 length: 13 residues. The germline V and J ends were trimmed by 5 bases and 6 bases, with 14 bases remaining between them. The V gene's germline CDR1 is SGHRS and CDR2 YFSETQ. CDR3 in amino acids: CASRPTQWDGYTF. The CDR3 DNA reads TGCGCCAGCAGGCCCACCCAATGGGATGGCTACACCTTC.

The chain employs TRBV7-9 and TRBJ2-1; D remains ambiguous. V gave up 1 base and J gave up 9 bases, with 10 bases separating them. Germline CDR1 reads SEHNR; CDR2 reads FQNEAQ (reference sequence). The CDR3 contains 13 residues. The CDR3 region is CASSLVPLGEQFF. CDR3 DNA sequence: TGTGCCAGCAGCTTAGTCCCTCTGGGTGAGCAGTTCTTC.

Worth noting for this clone: Within the sample, other DNA sequences also encode this same CDR3. The chain carries TRBV19 and TRBJ1-5; the match to TRBD1 covers 8 bases. Germline assignment: CDR1 LNHDA and CDR2 SQIVND (reference sequence). This CDR3 has 14 residues. After removal of 3 bases from V and 4 bases from J, the junction contained 2 bases not matched to a gene. CDR3 sequence reads: CASSIRTGNQPQHF. The CDR3, as DNA: TGTGCCAGTAGTATTCGGACAGGGAATCAGCCCCAGCATTTT.

This chain connects TRBV10-1 to TRBJ2-1; the D gene is possibly TRBD2 (6 bases). This CDR3 spans 15 amino acids. CDR1 is WNHNN and CDR2 is SYGVQD in the germline V gene (reference sequence). Deletions cut 3 bases from V and 2 bases from J, with 11 bases between. CDR3 sequence (DNA): TGCGCCAGCAGTGAAGGGCGGGGAGCCTACAATGAGCAGTTCTTC. Amino acid sequence: CASSEGRGAYNEQFF.

The chain joins TRBV5-4 to TRBJ1-2; tentatively, D is TRBD1 (6 bases). The germline gives CDR1 SGHNT, CDR2 YYREEE (reference sequence). This CDR3 has 13 residues. V lost 0 bases, J lost 7 bases, and 10 bases lay in between. Written as DNA, the CDR3 is TGTGCCAGCAGCTTGGCGACAGGTGGTGGCTACACCTTC. Translated: CASSLATGGGYTF.

On this clone itself: Other DNA variants within this sample encode the same CDR3. The chain joins TRBV18 to TRBJ2-1; 10 bases match TRBD2. V lost 1 base and J lost 0; bases outside the gene matches: 3. The CDR3 covers 17 residues. Germline CDR1 is KGHSH and CDR2 is LQKENI. The CDR3 reads CASSPLPSGSSYNEQFF. In DNA, the CDR3 is TGTGCCAGCTCACCACTGCCTAGCGGGAGCTCCTACAATGAGCAGTTCTTC.

In its sample, this clone was seen once. The gene calls are TRBV28 and TRBJ1-4, with a tentative D call TRBD1 (6 bases). This CDR3 is built from 12 residues. V was shortened by 7 bases and J by 14 bases, with 17 bases between the two germline ends. Per germline, CDR1 MDHEN and CDR2 SYDVKM. This chain's CDR3 is CASTGLGQGLFF. As DNA, the CDR3 is TGTGCCAGCACGGGGCTGGGTCAGGGGCTGTTTTTT.

The chain links TRBV5-5 to TRBJ2-1; the match to TRBD2 covers 11 bases. V gave up 3 bases and J gave up 2 bases; unmatched junction bases: 7. The CDR3 covers 17 residues. Germline CDR1 SGHKS, CDR2 YYEKEE (reference sequence). CDR3 sequence reads: CASSWTSGYLTYNEQFF. CDR3 bases: TGTGCCAGCAGCTGGACTAGCGGGTACCTAACCTACAATGAGCAGTTCTTC.

This chain links TRBV7-6 with TRBJ2-3; 7 nucleotides line up with TRBD2. The CDR3 runs to 15 residues. V gave up 2 bases and J gave up 5 bases; unmatched junction bases: 7. Germline CDR1 reads SGHVS; CDR2 reads FNYEAQ. CDR3 protein: CASSLNGGGGDTQYF. CDR3 DNA: TGTGCCAGCAGCTTAAATGGCGGGGGTGGAGATACGCAGTATTTT.

The chain couples TRBV7-3 to TRBJ2-3; D ambiguous. The ends were cut back, 2 bases at V and 4 bases at J, with 10 bases in the middle. The CDR3 spans 14 residues. Germline CDR1 and CDR2: SGHTA and FQGTGA. The CDR3 DNA follows: TGTGCCAGCAGCTTATTGCCAAAGGCAGATACGCAGTATTTT. Translating it yields CASSLLPKADTQYF.

This chain joins TRBV5-6 and TRBJ2-1; no clear D. CDR3 length equals 13 residues. V gave up 0 bases and J gave up 2 bases, with 3 bases separating them. From germline, CDR1 is SGHDT and CDR2 YYEEEE. The CDR3, as DNA: TGTGCCAGCAGCTTGGAGGCCTACAATGAGCAGTTCTTC. Amino acids: CASSLEAYNEQFF.

J is TRBJ2-5 and V is TRBV6-1; TRBD2 matches at 11 bases. CDR1 MNHNS and CDR2 SASEGT come from the germline V gene. This CDR3 comprises 14 residues. Trimming at V came to 7 bases and at J to 4 bases, leaving 5 bases not matched to a gene. CDR3 sequence reads: CASNPTSGTETQYF. DNA for the CDR3: TGTGCCAGCAATCCGACTAGCGGGACAGAGACCCAGTACTTC.